Each of the 19 T cell receptor beta chains below was sequenced from the same sample in a study of molecular identifiers for immune sequencing clone quantification. Via MiXCR, TCRdb re-called the PCR reads, giving one row per CDR3 protein. The table lists hundreds of thousands of distinct CDR3 sequences, around 25% of them singletons. Sequencing was done on a sample of naive CD8+ T cells from blood, with Jurkat cell RNA spiked in. The subset was: FACS-sorted CD8+CD4-CCR7+CD45RA+ naive T cells. The origin of the receptors is a human donor in good health. Some libraries in this study had Jurkat cell RNA spiked in.

This clonotype was counted ten times or more. The V gene is TRBV5-1, the J gene TRBJ2-4; D gene uncertain. Germline loops: CDR1 SGHRS, CDR2 YFSETQ. The CDR3 has 14 residues. V lost 2 bases, J lost 8 bases, and 14 bases lay in between. CDR3 in amino acids: CASSLPDLPDIQYF. CDR3 nucleotides: TGCGCCAGCAGCTTACCCGACCTCCCTGACATTCAGTACTTC. Full variable domain (rest looked up from reference TRBV5-1 and TRBJ2-4): KAGVTQTPRYLIKTRGQQVTLSCSPISGHRSVSWYQQTPGQGLQFLFEYFSETQRNKGNFPGRFSGRQFSNSRSEMNVSTLELGDSALYLCASSLPDLPDIQYFGAGTRLSVL.

V gene TRBV12-3 or TRBV12-4 combines with J gene TRBJ2-1; a possible D gene is TRBD2 (5 bases). V lost 10 bases and J lost 7, with 17 bases in between. The CDR3 runs 13 residues. The CDR3 region has the DNA TGTGCCATAACTAGTTTAGTGGTTAATGAGCAGTTCTTC. This codes for CAITSLVVNEQFF.

The chain combines TRBV11-2 with TRBJ2-7; 7 positions agree with TRBD1. Germline V gene data show CDR1 as SGHAT and CDR2 as FQNNGV. J gave up 0 bases and V 4 bases, and 3 bases lay outside the gene matches. This CDR3 spans 14 amino acids. The CDR3 DNA is TGTGCCAGCAGCTCAGGGGGAGACTCCTACGAGCAGTACTTC. Amino acid sequence: CASSSGGDSYEQYF. Using reference TRBV11-2 and TRBJ2-7 for the parts outside the CDR3, the full variable domain is EAGVAQSPRYKIIEKRQSVAFWCNPISGHATLYWYQQILGQGPKLLIQFQNNGVVDDSQLPKDRFSAERLKGVDSTLKIQPAKLEDSAVYLCASSSGGDSYEQYFGPGTRLTVT.

This clonotype appeared a single time. A much larger clone is a single base away; this may be a read error. Because the CDR3 is missing its conserved closing phenylalanine or tryptophan, this is likely a read error. The V gene is TRBV7-9, the J gene TRBJ2-2; D is ambiguous. V shed 2 bases and J shed 6 bases, with 4 bases lying between them. CDR1 and CDR2 (germline): SEHNR, FQNEAQ (reference sequence). CDR3 length: 12 residues. The CDR3 DNA reads TGTGCCAGCAGCTTAACGGCCGGGGAGCTGTTTTAT. The encoded protein is CASSLTAGELFY.

This sequence joins TRBV4-3 and TRBJ2-2, with D possibly TRBD1 on 6 matching bases. The V gene's germline CDR1 is LGHNA and CDR2 YSLEER. V was cut by 1 base and J by 5 bases, with 14 bases left in between. This CDR3 spans 16 amino acids. In nucleotides, the CDR3 is TGCGCCAGCAGCCAAGTTCAGTGGGGGCTAACCGGGGAGCTGTTTTTT. As protein: CASSQVQWGLTGELFF.

Only a few counts were recorded for this clonotype. The V and J genes are TRBV6-2 or TRBV6-3 and TRBJ2-3; D unresolved. Trimming cost V 6 bases and J 2 bases, with 15 bases left between them. Germline CDR1 MNHEY, CDR2 SVGEGT. This CDR3 spans 15 amino acids. The CDR3 DNA reads as TGTGCCAGCAGATACCTAAAAGATAACACAGATACGCAGTATTTT. This encodes CASRYLKDNTDTQYF.

The gene calls are TRBV4-3 and TRBJ2-7, with D unclear. The CDR3 runs 15 residues. The V gene lost 1 base and the J gene lost 0 bases, with 10 bases spanning the gap. Germline CDR1 is LGHNA and CDR2 is YSLEER. The CDR3 loop reads CASSQGEGFSYEQYF. Written as DNA, the CDR3 is TGCGCCAGCAGCCAAGGGGAAGGGTTCTCCTACGAGCAGTACTTC.

In this sample, this clonotype turned up a few times. The chain has TRBV9 and TRBJ2-1; 10 nucleotides align to TRBD2. Germline trimming cut 4 bases from V and 8 bases from J; bases unmatched to any gene: 12. Germline CDR1 and CDR2: SGDLS and YYNGEE. The CDR3 consists of 16 residues. CDR3: CASSPEGLALWDEQFF. CDR3 nucleotides: TGTGCCAGCAGCCCCGAGGGACTAGCGCTTTGGGATGAGCAGTTCTTC.

This clonotype occurred many times. The V call is TRBV5-4, the J call TRBJ2-7; the D gene is possibly TRBD1 (7 bases). V was shortened by 0 bases and J by 7 bases, with 17 bases between the two germline ends. Germline V lookup: CDR1 SGHNT, CDR2 YYREEE (reference sequence). The CDR3 spans 15 residues. This chain's CDR3 is CASSLEGRTGLEQYF. For the CDR3, the DNA is TGTGCCAGCAGCTTGGAGGGGAGGACAGGATTGGAGCAGTACTTC. Drawing the rest from reference TRBV5-4 and TRBJ2-7, the complete variable domain is ETGVTQSPTHLIKTRGQQVTLRCSSQSGHNTVSWYQQALGQGPQFIFQYYREEENGRGNFPPRFSGLQFPNYSSELNVNALELDDSALYLCASSLEGRTGLEQYFGPGTRLTVT.

This clonotype was counted many times. The V and J genes are TRBV19 and TRBJ2-5; no firm D call. The CDR3 extends over 11 amino acids. The germline V gene encodes CDR1 LNHDA and CDR2 SQIVND (reference sequence). V shed 6 bases and J shed 3 bases, with 5 bases lying between them. Here the CDR3 DNA reads TGTGCCAGTAGCACAGAAGAGACCCAGTACTTC. It codes for CASSTEETQYF.

In nucleotides, the CDR3 is TGTGCCAGCAGTTTATTACCCCCGAACACTGAAGCTTTCTTT. Translation: CASSLLPPNTEAFF. This chain joins TRBV27 and TRBJ1-1; D is ambiguous. This CDR3 is built from 14 residues. V was trimmed by 1 base and J by 1 base, leaving 7 bases between them. Germline V gene data show CDR1 as MNHEY and CDR2 as SMNVEV (reference sequence).

This clonotype was seen at least ten times. J is TRBJ2-7 and V is TRBV27; the match to TRBD2 covers 8 bases. CDR1 and CDR2 from the germline V gene are MNHEY and SMNVEV (reference sequence). The CDR3 has 14 residues. Unmatched junction bases numbered 5, after V lost 5 bases and J lost 2 bases. CDR3 in DNA: TGTGCCAGCAGTAAAGGACTAGCTCCCTACGAGCAGTACTTC. The encoded protein is CASSKGLAPYEQYF.

Remarks on this clonotype: Its ends do not fully match the called genes, so a read error is possible. The CDR3 region has the DNA TGCAGTGCTATCCCGGGCTCCTACGGGCAGTACTTC. Translated: CSAIPGSYGQYF. This chain connects TRBV20-1 to TRBJ2-7; D gene uncertain. The germline gives CDR1 DFQATT, CDR2 SNEGSKA (reference sequence). The CDR3 contains 12 residues.

This clonotype was counted between two and nine times. The V call is TRBV7-9, the J call TRBJ2-5; the match to TRBD1 covers 8 bases. Germline lookup yields CDR1 SEHNR and CDR2 FQNEAQ (reference sequence). Losses at the gene ends were 4 bases for V and 4 bases for J; bases not matched to a gene: 8. The length of the CDR3 is 15 residues. As DNA, the CDR3 is TGTGCCAGCAGCTATGGGACAGGAGCTAGAGAGACCCAGTACTTC. Translating gives CASSYGTGARETQYF.

The V and J genes are TRBV19 and TRBJ1-2; D is ambiguous. This CDR3 spans 13 amino acids. Germline V gene sequence: CDR1 LNHDA, CDR2 SQIVND (reference sequence). Trimming left V 4 bases short and J 4 bases short, with 10 bases between. The CDR3 here is CASSTRWSYGYTF. CDR3 in DNA: TGTGCCAGTAGTACTCGATGGAGCTATGGCTACACCTTC.

This clonotype was counted ten times or more. J is TRBJ1-1 and V is TRBV5-6; tentative D call: TRBD1 (5 bases). The V and J ends lost 3 bases and 6 bases respectively, with 9 bases between them. The CDR3 has 12 residues. Germline V gives CDR1 SGHDT, CDR2 YYEEEE. The CDR3 DNA reads as TGTGCCAGCAGCTGGGGGGGGGCTGAAGCTTTCTTT. The encoded protein is CASSWGGAEAFF.

This clonotype was recorded at least ten times. This chain uses TRBV6-6 with TRBJ1-5; TRBD1 aligns across 12 bases. CDR1 and CDR2 (germline): MNHNY, SVGAGI (reference sequence). Losses at the gene ends were 0 bases for V and 8 bases for J; bases not matched to a gene: 8. The CDR3 has 17 residues. CDR3 coding DNA: TGTGCCAGCAGTTACTCCCGGGACAGGGGGCCCGGGGAGCCCCAGCATTTT. Protein product: CASSYSRDRGPGEPQHF.

In its sample, this clonotype was seen many times. The CDR3 loop reads CASSVVGGMNTEAFF. Written as DNA, the CDR3 is TGTGCCAGCAGCGTAGTGGGAGGAATGAACACTGAAGCTTTCTTT. The chain uses TRBV9 and TRBJ1-1; D gene ambiguous. The CDR3 runs 15 residues. CDR1 and CDR2 from the germline V gene are SGDLS and YYNGEE. V shed 0 bases and J shed 0 bases, with 9 bases lying between them.

Ten or more counts support this clonotype. The chain links TRBV2 to TRBJ1-4; unclear D gene. CDR3 length: 14 amino acids. Trimming left V 3 bases short and J 2 bases short, with 7 bases between. The V gene's germline CDR1 is SNHLY and CDR2 FYNNEI. Written as DNA, the CDR3 is TGTGCCAGCAGTGAGGCCGGCACTAATGAAAAACTGTTTTTT. Translated: CASSEAGTNEKLFF.